This T cell receptor beta chain emerged from a study of identical twins. Study-level results: The models systematically underestimated how much out-of-frame TCR alpha was shared in monozygotic twins. Sequences that were beta out-of-frame showed weaker excess twin sharing.

As concerns this clonotype: The antigen remains undetermined.

Each CDR3 protein is one row after TCRdb ran MiXCR on the 5' RACE reads. This table has approximately 690,000 distinct CDR3 sequences, roughly 6% appearing once. Donors uniformly comprised healthy Caucasians. Trimming left V 8 bases short and J 2 bases short, with 12 bases between. The CDR3 length is 13 residues. Germline V gene data show CDR1 as LGHDT and CDR2 as YNNKEL (reference sequence). The sample comprised naive T cells sorted from blood. The TCR comes from a young man in good health. The V gene is TRBV3-1, the J gene TRBJ1-1; D is unresolved. CDR3 DNA: TGTGCCAGCCGGGAAGTGAGAAACACTGAAGCTTTCTTT. Its translation is CASREVRNTEAFF.